This TCR beta chain stems from a study of T cells in Graves' hyperthyroidism and ophthalmopathy. Germline CDR1 is SQVTM and CDR2 is ANQGSEA. This CDR3 spans 14 amino acids. The V gene lost 6 bases and the J gene lost 3 bases, with 15 bases spanning the gap. This clonotype came up many times. Amplification of TCR beta CDR3 regions used RNA as the template. RT-PCR in the first round (using the HTBI primer set) targeted the TCR CDR3. From the multiplex PCR reads, TCRdb called clonotypes with MiXCR, one entry per CDR3 protein. The sample comprises roughly 280,000 distinct CDR3 sequences, 17% of which are singletons, and roughly 50% rests with the top ten.

V gene TRBV29-1 combines with J gene TRBJ2-1; perhaps D is TRBD1 or TRBD2 (7 bases each). The sample taken for sequencing was blood. The source of this sequence is an older woman with Graves' ophthalmopathy. The CDR3 spells CSVDREGFYNEQFF. The CDR3 DNA reads as TGCAGCGTCGACAGGGAGGGGTTCTACAATGAGCAGTTCTTC.